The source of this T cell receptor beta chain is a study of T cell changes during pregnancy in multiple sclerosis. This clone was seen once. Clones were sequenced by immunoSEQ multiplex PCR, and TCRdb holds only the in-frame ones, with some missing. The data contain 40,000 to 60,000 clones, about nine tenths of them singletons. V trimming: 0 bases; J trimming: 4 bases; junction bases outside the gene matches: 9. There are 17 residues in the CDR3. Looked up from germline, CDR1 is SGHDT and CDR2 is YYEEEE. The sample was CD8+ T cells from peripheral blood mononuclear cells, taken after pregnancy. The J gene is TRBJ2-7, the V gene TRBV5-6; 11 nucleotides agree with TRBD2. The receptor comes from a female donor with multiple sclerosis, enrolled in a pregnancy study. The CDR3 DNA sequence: TGTGCCAGCAGCTTGGCGCTAGCGGGGGGTCCCAGTTACGAGCAGTACTTC. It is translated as CASSLALAGGPSYEQYF.